These 21 T cell receptor beta chains were all obtained from the same sample, sequenced in a study of T cells after yellow fever vaccination. Using its own MiXCR run on the 5' RACE reads, TCRdb lists one record per CDR3 protein. Of around 360,000 distinct CDR3 sequences in the sample, around a tenth are singletons; the top ten hold roughly 18%. This specimen consisted of PBMCs, obtained on the day of the first yellow fever vaccination. These receptors were collected from a man in his late teens or twenties who received the YFV17D yellow fever vaccine.

This clonotype showed up just a few times. The chain couples TRBV11-2 to TRBJ1-2; D may be TRBD1 (5 bases). V lost 4 bases and J 3 bases, leaving 9 bases between the germline ends. The CDR3 spans 13 residues. Germline-derived CDR1 and CDR2 are SGHAT and FQNNGV. The CDR3 nucleotides read TGTGCCAGCAGCTGGGGGTCTGACTATGGCTACACCTTC. Amino acids: CASSWGSDYGYTF.

This chain joins TRBV12-3 or TRBV12-4 and TRBJ1-5; no definite D call. V lost 9 bases to trimming and J lost 0 bases, with 12 bases between them. The CDR3 has 14 amino acids. CDR3 bases: TGTGCCAGTGGACGGGATTATAGCAATCAGCCCCAGCATTTT. Translation: CASGRDYSNQPQHF.

The table lists this clonotype with many counts. V gene TRBV25-1 combines with J gene TRBJ2-5, with D unclear. Trimming left V 6 bases short and J 0 bases short, with 8 bases between. The V gene's germline CDR1 is MGHDK and CDR2 SYGVNS. The CDR3 has 13 residues. The CDR3 sequence is CASRGRNQETQYF. The CDR3 DNA follows: TGTGCCAGCAGAGGTCGGAACCAAGAGACCCAGTACTTC.

This clonotype was detected a few times. The chain combines TRBV5-1 with TRBJ2-1; a possible D gene is TRBD2 (6 bases). CDR1 is SGHRS and CDR2 is YFSETQ in the germline V gene. The V end lost 4 bases, the J end lost 8 bases, and 16 bases lay between the germline ends. There are 14 residues in the CDR3. Here the CDR3 reads CASSEQAGFDEQFF. CDR3 nucleotide sequence: TGCGCCAGCAGCGAACAAGCGGGCTTCGATGAGCAGTTCTTC. The whole variable domain, filled in from reference TRBV5-1 and TRBJ2-1, reads KAGVTQTPRYLIKTRGQQVTLSCSPISGHRSVSWYQQTPGQGLQFLFEYFSETQRNKGNFPGRFSGRQFSNSRSEMNVSTLELGDSALYLCASSEQAGFDEQFFGPGTRLTVL.

The CDR3 reads CASSVGGAGSDNEQFF. As DNA, the CDR3 is TGTGCCAGCAGCGTCGGAGGGGCGGGTTCTGATAATGAGCAGTTCTTC. The chain employs TRBV9 and TRBJ2-1, with D possibly matching TRBD2 (6 bases). The germline CDR1 and CDR2 sequences are SGDLS and YYNGEE. The CDR3 consists of 16 residues. V was trimmed by 2 bases and J by 7 bases, leaving 19 bases between them.

In its sample, this clonotype was seen a few times. The gene calls are TRBV12-3 or TRBV12-4 and TRBJ1-6; D might be TRBD1 (6 bases). This CDR3 spans 13 amino acids. The V end lost 5 bases, the J end lost 7 bases, and 9 bases lay between the germline ends. The CDR3 sequence: CASSPRGNSPLHF. The CDR3 nucleotides read TGTGCCAGCAGTCCCAGGGGCAATTCACCCCTCCACTTT.

This clonotype was counted between two and nine times. The chain carries TRBV20-1 and TRBJ2-7; 10 nucleotides align to TRBD2. V was pared by 2 bases and J by 7 bases, with 5 bases of the junction left unmatched. There are 13 residues in the CDR3. CDR1 is DFQATT and CDR2 is SNEGSKA in the germline V gene (reference sequence). CDR3 in amino acids: CSARLAGAGEQYF. The CDR3 nucleotides read TGCAGTGCTAGACTAGCGGGGGCCGGAGAGCAGTACTTC.

CDR3: CSARDFASGGAGTDTQYF. CDR3 in DNA: TGCAGTGCTAGAGATTTTGCTAGCGGGGGGGCTGGCACAGATACGCAGTATTTT. This sequence joins TRBV20-1 and TRBJ2-3, with 12 positions matching TRBD2. Germline CDR1 DFQATT, CDR2 SNEGSKA (reference sequence). The CDR3 contains 18 residues. V dropped 0 bases and J dropped 1; count of bases not matched to a gene: 8.

This sequence joins TRBV12-3 or TRBV12-4 and TRBJ2-7; D possibly corresponds to TRBD2 (6 bases). The CDR3 covers 13 residues. V was shortened by 5 bases and J by 6 bases, with 14 bases between the two germline ends. CDR3 DNA sequence: TGTGCCAGCAGTCACTGGGAGGTGGGCGAGCAGTACGTC. It translates to CASSHWEVGEQYV.

Concerning this clonotype: Here the CDR3 omits its conserved ending phenylalanine or tryptophan, so a read error is the likely source. The chain has TRBV5-5 and TRBJ1-5; D remains ambiguous. Deletions cut 3 bases from V and 2 bases from J, with 9 bases between. The V gene's germline CDR1 is SGHKS and CDR2 YYEKEE (reference sequence). There are 14 residues in the CDR3. The CDR3 loop is CASSSQRGNQPQHL. CDR3 sequence (DNA): TGTGCCAGCAGCTCTCAACGGGGCAATCAGCCCCAGCATTTA.

The chain has TRBV7-3 and TRBJ2-6; D is unclear. The CDR3 is 17 residues long. Germline CDR1 is SGHTA and CDR2 is FQGTGA. Trimming cost V 5 bases and J 0 bases, with 14 bases left between them. The CDR3 here is CASSPRPRGSGANVLTF. Written as DNA, the CDR3 is TGTGCCAGCAGCCCCCGCCCCAGAGGCTCTGGGGCCAACGTCCTGACTTTC.

The chain is built from TRBV6-5 and TRBJ1-6; a possible D gene is TRBD1 (6 bases). Germline-derived CDR1 and CDR2 are MNHEY and SVGAGI. The CDR3 length is 18 residues. V lost 2 bases and J 0 bases, leaving 14 bases between the germline ends. The CDR3 DNA reads TGTGCCAGCAGTTACCTCCCGAGGGGGAGCTCCTATAATTCACCCCTCCACTTT. Its translation is CASSYLPRGSSYNSPLHF.

This clonotype has a handful of counts. The chain combines TRBV9 with TRBJ1-4, with D hard to call. In germline, CDR1 is SGDLS, CDR2 YYNGEE. The CDR3 spans 13 residues. V lost 4 bases to trimming and J lost 8 bases, with 12 bases between them. DNA for the CDR3: TGTGCCAGCAGCCCGGCCCCAAGGGAAAAACTGTTTTTT. Protein: CASSPAPREKLFF.

The chain recombines TRBV7-9 with TRBJ2-1; TRBD2 aligns across 8 bases. CDR1 SEHNR and CDR2 FQNEAQ come from the germline V gene (reference sequence). The CDR3 spans 12 residues. CDR3 DNA: TGTGCAGCCTCGCGGGGGGCAGGGGAGCAGTTCTTC. Its translation: CAASRGAGEQFF.

This chain uses TRBV3-1 with TRBJ2-6; TRBD2 matches at 9 bases. This CDR3 spans 14 amino acids. J was trimmed by 6 bases and V by 5 bases; bases with no gene match: 2. Germline-derived CDR1 and CDR2 are LGHDT and YNNKEL (reference sequence). The CDR3 spells CASSIAGEANVLTF. The CDR3 nucleotides are TGTGCCAGCAGCATAGCGGGGGAGGCCAACGTCCTGACTTTC.

This clonotype appeared many times. The chain links TRBV7-9 to TRBJ1-1; possibly TRBD1 for D (5 bases). The germline V gene has CDR1 SEHNR and CDR2 FQNEAQ (reference sequence). Trimming pared 3 bases from V and 4 bases from J, leaving 12 bases between. The CDR3 runs to 14 residues. CDR3 bases: TGTGCCAGCAGCTTGCCTGGAGGGGCCACTGAAGCTTTCTTT. This translates into CASSLPGGATEAFF.

This clonotype has more than one count but fewer than ten. The chain employs TRBV29-1 and TRBJ2-5; D call uncertain. The CDR3 has 12 amino acids. The V gene lost 4 bases and the J gene lost 0 bases, with 6 bases spanning the gap. The germline gives CDR1 SQVTM, CDR2 ANQGSEA. CDR3 bases: TGCAGCGTTGCGGCTAACCAAGAGACCCAGTACTTC. It yields the protein CSVAANQETQYF.

The V gene is TRBV7-6, the J gene TRBJ2-5; maybe TRBD2 (7 bases). Germline CDR1 SGHVS, CDR2 FNYEAQ. The CDR3 loop spans 16 amino acids. V lost 1 base and J lost 4, with 16 bases in between. The CDR3: CASSLVGRGPVETQYF. Here the CDR3 DNA reads TGTGCCAGCAGCTTAGTTGGGCGGGGGCCCGTAGAGACCCAGTACTTC. The full variable domain, its missing parts supplied by reference TRBV7-6 and TRBJ2-5, is GAGVSQSPRYKVTKRGQDVALRCDPISGHVSLYWYRQALGQGPEFLTYFNYEAQQDKSGLPNDRFSAERPEGSISTLTIQRTEQRDSAMYRCASSLVGRGPVETQYFGPGTRLLVL.

There are many counts of this clonotype. The chain joins TRBV5-1 to TRBJ2-2; maybe TRBD1 (6 bases). V lost 4 bases, J lost 1 base, and 8 bases lay in between. Per the germline V gene, CDR1 is SGHRS and CDR2 is YFSETQ. The CDR3 spans 14 residues. The CDR3 reads CASSLTGNTGELFF. The CDR3 nucleotides read TGCGCCAGCAGCCTGACAGGGAACACCGGGGAGCTGTTTTTT.

A word on this clonotype: Given a much more abundant clone one base away, this may be a read error. Here the CDR3 reads CSARELDSSYNEPFF. CDR3 coding DNA: TGCAGTGCTAGAGAATTAGATTCCTCCTACAATGAGCCGTTCTTC. The chain recombines TRBV20-1 with TRBJ2-1, with D hard to call. Per the germline V gene, CDR1 is DFQATT and CDR2 is SNEGSKA (reference sequence). The CDR3 sequence is 15 residues long.

Only a few counts were recorded for this clonotype. The V and J genes are TRBV10-3 and TRBJ2-3; D may match TRBD1 or TRBD2 (5 bases each). Trimming pared 3 bases from V and 3 bases from J, leaving 13 bases between. This CDR3 has 15 residues. Germline V lookup: CDR1 ENHRY, CDR2 SYGVKD. CDR3 coding DNA: TGTGCCATCAGTGACTCCCAGGGCGGGACAGATACGCAGTATTTT. Protein sequence: CAISDSQGGTDTQYF.